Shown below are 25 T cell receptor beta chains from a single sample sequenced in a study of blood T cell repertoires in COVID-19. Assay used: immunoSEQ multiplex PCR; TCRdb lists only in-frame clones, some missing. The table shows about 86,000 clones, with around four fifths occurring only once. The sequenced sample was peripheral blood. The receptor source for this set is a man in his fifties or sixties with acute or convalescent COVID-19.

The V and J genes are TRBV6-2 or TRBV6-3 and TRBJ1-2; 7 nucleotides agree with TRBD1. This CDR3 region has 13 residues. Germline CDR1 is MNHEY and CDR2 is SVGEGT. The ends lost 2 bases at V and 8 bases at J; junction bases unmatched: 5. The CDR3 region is CASSYTGERGYTF. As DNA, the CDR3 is TGTGCCAGCAGTTACACAGGGGAGCGGGGCTACACCTTC.

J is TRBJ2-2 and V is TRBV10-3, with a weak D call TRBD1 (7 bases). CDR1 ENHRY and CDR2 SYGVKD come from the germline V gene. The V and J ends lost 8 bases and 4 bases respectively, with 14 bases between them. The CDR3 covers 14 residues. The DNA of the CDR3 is TGTGCCATCGGGCGACAGGGAGGCACCGGGGAGCTGTTTTTT. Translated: CAIGRQGGTGELFF.

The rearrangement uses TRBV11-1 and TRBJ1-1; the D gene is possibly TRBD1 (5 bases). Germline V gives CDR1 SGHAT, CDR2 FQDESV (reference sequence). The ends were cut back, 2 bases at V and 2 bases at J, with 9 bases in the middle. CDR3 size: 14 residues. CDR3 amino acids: CASSLWGGNTEAFF. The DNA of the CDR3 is TGTGCCAGCAGCTTATGGGGCGGTAACACTGAAGCTTTCTTT. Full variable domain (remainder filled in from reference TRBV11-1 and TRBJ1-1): EAEVAQSPRYKITEKSQAVAFWCDPISGHATLYWYRQILGQGPELLVQFQDESVVDDSQLPKDRFSAERLKGVDSTLKIQPAELGDSAMYLCASSLWGGNTEAFFGQGTRLTVV.

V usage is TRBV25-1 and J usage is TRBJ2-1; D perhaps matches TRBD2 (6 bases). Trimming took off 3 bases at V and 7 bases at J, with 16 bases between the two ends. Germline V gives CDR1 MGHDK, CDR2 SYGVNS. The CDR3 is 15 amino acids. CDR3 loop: CASSDSGPALNEQFF. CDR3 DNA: TGTGCCAGCAGTGACAGCGGGCCAGCCCTTAATGAGCAGTTCTTC.

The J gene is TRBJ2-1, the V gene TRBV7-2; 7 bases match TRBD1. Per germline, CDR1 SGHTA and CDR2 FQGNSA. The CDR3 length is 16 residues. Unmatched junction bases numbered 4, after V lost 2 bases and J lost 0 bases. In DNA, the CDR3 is TGTGCCAGCAGCTTAATATCAGGGGGCTCCTACAATGAGCAGTTCTTC. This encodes CASSLISGGSYNEQFF.

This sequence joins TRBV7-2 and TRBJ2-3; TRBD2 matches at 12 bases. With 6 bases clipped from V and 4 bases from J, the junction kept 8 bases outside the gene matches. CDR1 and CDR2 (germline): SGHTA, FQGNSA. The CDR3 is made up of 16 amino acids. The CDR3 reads CASRAGLAGISDTQYF. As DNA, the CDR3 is TGTGCCAGCAGAGCCGGACTAGCGGGGATCTCAGATACGCAGTATTTT.

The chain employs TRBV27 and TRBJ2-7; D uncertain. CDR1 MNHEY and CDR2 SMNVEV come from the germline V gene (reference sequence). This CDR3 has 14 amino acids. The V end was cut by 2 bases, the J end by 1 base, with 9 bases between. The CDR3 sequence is CASSLAGHSYEQYF. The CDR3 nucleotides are TGTGCCAGCAGTTTAGCTGGGCATTCCTACGAGCAGTACTTC.

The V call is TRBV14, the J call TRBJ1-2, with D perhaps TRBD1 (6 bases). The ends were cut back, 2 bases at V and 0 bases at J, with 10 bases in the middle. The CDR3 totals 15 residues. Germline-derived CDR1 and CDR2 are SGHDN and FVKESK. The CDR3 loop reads CASSQYRVPNYGYTF. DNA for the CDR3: TGTGCCAGCAGCCAATACAGGGTACCTAACTATGGCTACACCTTC.

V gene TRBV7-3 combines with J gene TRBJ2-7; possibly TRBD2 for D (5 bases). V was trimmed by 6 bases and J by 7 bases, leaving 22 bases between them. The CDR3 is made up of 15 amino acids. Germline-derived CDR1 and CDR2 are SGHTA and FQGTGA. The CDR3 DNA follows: TGTGCCAGCAGTATAGGAGGTCAAAACTCGGGGGAGCAGTACTTC. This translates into CASSIGGQNSGEQYF.

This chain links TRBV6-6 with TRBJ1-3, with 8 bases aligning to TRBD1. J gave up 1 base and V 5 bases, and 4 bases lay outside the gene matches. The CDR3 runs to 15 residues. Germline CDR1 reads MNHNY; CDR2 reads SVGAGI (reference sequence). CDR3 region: CASSMTGVSGNTIYF. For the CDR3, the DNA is TGTGCCAGCAGTATGACAGGGGTGTCTGGAAACACCATATATTTT.

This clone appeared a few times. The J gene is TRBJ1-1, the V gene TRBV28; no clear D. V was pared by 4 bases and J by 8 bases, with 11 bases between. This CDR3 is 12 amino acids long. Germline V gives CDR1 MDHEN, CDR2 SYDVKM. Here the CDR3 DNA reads TGTGCCAGCAGTTCGGGTCCGGGGGAAGCTTTCTTT. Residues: CASSSGPGEAFF.

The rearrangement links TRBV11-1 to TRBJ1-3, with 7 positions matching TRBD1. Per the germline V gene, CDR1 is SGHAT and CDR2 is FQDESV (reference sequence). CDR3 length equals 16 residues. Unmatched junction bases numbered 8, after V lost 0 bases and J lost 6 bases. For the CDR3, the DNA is TGTGCCAGCAGCTTAGCCCGGGACAGCGCCCAAAACACCATATATTTT. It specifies CASSLARDSAQNTIYF.

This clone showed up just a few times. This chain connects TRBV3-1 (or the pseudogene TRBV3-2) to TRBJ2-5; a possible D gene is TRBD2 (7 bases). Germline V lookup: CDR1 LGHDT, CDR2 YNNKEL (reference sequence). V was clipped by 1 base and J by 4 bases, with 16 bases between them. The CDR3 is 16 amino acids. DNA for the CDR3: TGTGCCAGCAGCCAAGTAGGGGGGGGGCGAGGAGAGACCCAGTACTTC. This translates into CASSQVGGGRGETQYF.

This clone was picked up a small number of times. CDR3 protein: CASSLGEPTGVAGDTEAFF. DNA for the CDR3: TGTGCCAGCAGCTTAGGGGAGCCGACAGGGGTCGCGGGAGACACTGAAGCTTTCTTT. The J gene is TRBJ1-1, the V gene TRBV7-2; 8 bases line up with TRBD1. V shed 1 base and J 3 bases; nucleotides not matched to a gene: 16. Germline V gene data show CDR1 as SGHTA and CDR2 as FQGNSA. This CDR3 is built from 19 residues.

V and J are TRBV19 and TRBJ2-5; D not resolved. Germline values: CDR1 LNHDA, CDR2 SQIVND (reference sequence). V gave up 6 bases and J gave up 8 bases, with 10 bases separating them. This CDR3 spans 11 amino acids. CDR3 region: CASRSRNTQYF. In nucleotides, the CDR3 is TGTGCCAGTAGATCGCGGAATACCCAGTACTTC.

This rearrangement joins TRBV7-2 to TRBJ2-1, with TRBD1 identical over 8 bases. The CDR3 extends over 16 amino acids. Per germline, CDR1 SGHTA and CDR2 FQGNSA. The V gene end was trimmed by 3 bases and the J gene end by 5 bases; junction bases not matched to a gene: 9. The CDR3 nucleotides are TGTGCCAGCAGCTTCCCCCGGGACAGGACCAACAATGAGCAGTTCTTC. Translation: CASSFPRDRTNNEQFF. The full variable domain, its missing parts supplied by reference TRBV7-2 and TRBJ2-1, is GAGVSQSPSNKVTEKGKDVELRCDPISGHTALYWYRQSLGQGLEFLIYFQGNSAPDKSGLPSDRFSAERTGGSVSTLTIQRTQQEDSAVYLCASSFPRDRTNNEQFFGPGTRLTVL.

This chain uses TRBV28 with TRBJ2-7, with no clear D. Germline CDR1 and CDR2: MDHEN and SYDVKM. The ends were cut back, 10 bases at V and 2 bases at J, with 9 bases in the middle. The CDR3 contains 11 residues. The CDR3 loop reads CATLRPYEQYF. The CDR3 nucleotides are TGTGCCACCCTACGTCCCTACGAGCAGTACTTC. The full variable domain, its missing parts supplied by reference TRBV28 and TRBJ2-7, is DVKVTQSSRYLVKRTGEKVFLECVQDMDHENMFWYRQDPGLGLRLIYFSYDVKMKEKGDIPEGYSVSREKKERFSLILESASTNQTSMYLCATLRPYEQYFGPGTRLTVT.

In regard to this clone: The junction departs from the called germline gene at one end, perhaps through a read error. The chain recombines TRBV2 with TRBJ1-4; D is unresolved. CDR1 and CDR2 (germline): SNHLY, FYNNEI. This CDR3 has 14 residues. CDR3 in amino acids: CASTETFTGEKLFF. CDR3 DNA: TGTGCCAGCACTGAAACCTTTACGGGTGAAAAACTGTTTTTT.

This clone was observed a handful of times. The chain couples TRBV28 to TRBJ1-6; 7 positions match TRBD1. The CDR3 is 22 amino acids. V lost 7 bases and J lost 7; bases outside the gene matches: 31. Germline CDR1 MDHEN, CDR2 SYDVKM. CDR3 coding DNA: TGTGCCAGCATTACTCCTAGTTTGGTCCAGCGGGCGACCGGGACAGACAATTCACCCCTCCACTTT. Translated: CASITPSLVQRATGTDNSPLHF. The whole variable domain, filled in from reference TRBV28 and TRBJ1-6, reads DVKVTQSSRYLVKRTGEKVFLECVQDMDHENMFWYRQDPGLGLRLIYFSYDVKMKEKGDIPEGYSVSREKKERFSLILESASTNQTSMYLCASITPSLVQRATGTDNSPLHFGNGTRLTVT.

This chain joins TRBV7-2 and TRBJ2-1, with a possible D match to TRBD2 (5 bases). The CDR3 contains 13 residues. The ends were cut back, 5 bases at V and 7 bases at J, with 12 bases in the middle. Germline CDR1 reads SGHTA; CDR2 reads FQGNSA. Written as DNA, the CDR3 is TGTGCCAGCAGCCCTACTAGTAGGAATGAGCAGTTCTTC. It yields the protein CASSPTSRNEQFF.

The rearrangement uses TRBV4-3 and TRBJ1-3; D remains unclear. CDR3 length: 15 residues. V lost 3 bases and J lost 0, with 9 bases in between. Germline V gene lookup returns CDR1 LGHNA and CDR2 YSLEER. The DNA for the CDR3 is TGCGCCAGCAGCCACGGTTTCGCCTCTGGAAACACCATATATTTT. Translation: CASSHGFASGNTIYF.

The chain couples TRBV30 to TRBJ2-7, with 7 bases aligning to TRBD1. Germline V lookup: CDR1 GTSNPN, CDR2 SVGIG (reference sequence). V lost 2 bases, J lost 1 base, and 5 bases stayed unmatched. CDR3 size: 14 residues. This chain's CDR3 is CAWSKGASSYEQYF. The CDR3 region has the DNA TGTGCCTGGAGTAAGGGGGCCTCTTCCTACGAGCAGTACTTC.

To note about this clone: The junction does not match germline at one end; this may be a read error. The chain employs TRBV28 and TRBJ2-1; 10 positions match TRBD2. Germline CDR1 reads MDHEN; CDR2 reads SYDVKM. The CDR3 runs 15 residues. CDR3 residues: CAAGGLAGVNNGQFF. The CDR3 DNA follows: TGTGCCGCGGGGGGGCTAGCGGGAGTTAACAATGGGCAGTTCTTC.

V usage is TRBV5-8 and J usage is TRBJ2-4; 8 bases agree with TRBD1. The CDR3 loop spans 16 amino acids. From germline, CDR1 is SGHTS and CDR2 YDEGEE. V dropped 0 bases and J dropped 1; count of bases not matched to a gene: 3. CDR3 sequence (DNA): TGTGCCAGCAGCTTGGCAGGGGGCGATGCCAAAAACATTCAGTACTTC. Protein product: CASSLAGGDAKNIQYF.

The CDR3 nucleotides are TGTGCCAGCAGCCCTACTTGGGGCGGCTCGGACAATGAGCAGTTCTTC. Protein: CASSPTWGGSDNEQFF. V gene TRBV7-6 combines with J gene TRBJ2-1; D possibly corresponds to TRBD1 (5 bases). Trimming shortened V by 5 bases and J by 5 bases, and 19 bases separated the two germline ends. The CDR3 has 16 residues. Per the germline V gene, CDR1 is SGHVS and CDR2 is FNYEAQ.